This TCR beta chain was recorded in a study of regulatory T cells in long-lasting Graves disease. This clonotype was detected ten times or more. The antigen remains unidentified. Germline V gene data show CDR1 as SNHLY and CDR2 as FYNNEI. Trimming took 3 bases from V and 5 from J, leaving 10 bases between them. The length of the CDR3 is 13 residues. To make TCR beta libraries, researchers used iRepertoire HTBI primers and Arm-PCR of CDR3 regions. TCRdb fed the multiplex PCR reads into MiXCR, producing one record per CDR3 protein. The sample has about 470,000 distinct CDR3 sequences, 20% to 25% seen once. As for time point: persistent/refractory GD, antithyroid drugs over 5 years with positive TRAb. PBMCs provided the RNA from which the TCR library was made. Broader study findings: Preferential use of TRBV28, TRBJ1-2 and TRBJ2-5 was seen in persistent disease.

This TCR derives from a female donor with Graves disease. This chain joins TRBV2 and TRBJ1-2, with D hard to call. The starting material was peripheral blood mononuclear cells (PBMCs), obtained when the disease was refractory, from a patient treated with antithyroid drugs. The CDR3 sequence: CASSEGRRYGYTF. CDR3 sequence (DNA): TGTGCCAGCAGTGAGGGCCGGAGATATGGCTACACCTTC. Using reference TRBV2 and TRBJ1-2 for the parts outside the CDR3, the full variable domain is EPEVTQTPSHQVTQMGQEVILRCVPISNHLYFYWYRQILGQKVEFLVSFYNNEISEKSEIFDDQFSVERPDGSNFTLKIRSTKLEDSAMYFCASSEGRRYGYTFGSGTRLTVV.